This TCR beta chain was documented in a study of human T cells and chemical hapten exposure (dated by TCRdb to the early 2020s). Study-wide context: For sensitization, 2% DPC in acetone was applied to a 2 cm by 2 cm area of upper inner arm skin. This study followed changes in the peripheral blood TCR repertoire in vivo during primary and secondary sensitization of alopecia patients to the hapten diphenylcyclopropenone (DPC). The patient cohort, mostly female, included alopecia areata with under or over 50% scalp involvement, alopecia totalis and alopecia universalis. Blood was sampled from patients pre-sensitization (week 0) and at 2, 6 and about 24 weeks after DPC sensitization. Throughout the study period of around 24 weeks, patients also received therapeutic DPC doses to the scalp every week. The libraries were sequenced as a pool, and the TCR yield per sample differed mostly because of small variations in library volumes within the pool. Patch testing on the upper back used Finn chambers containing 0.01% DPC, with scoring done after 6 days according to International Contact Dermatitis Research Group standards. Around 29 alopecia patients provided blood for TCR sequencing at one to four time points (pre-sensitization, 2, 6 and 24 weeks).

This clonotype was picked up a small number of times. Which antigen it targets is not known. Base qualities were left out, and no much larger clone turns up one base away. Sample time point, as interpreted from the label and publication: pre-sensitization, week 0. The label giving this sample's treatment or condition can be read as: therapeutic diphenylcyclopropenone sensitization with weekly scalp DPC. At every patch-test visit, the blood draw took place before the patch test was put on. Eligible patients were aged 18 to 70, diagnosed with alopecia, deemed suitable for DPC therapy, and excluded if pregnant. Total RNA was extracted from unfractionated whole blood that had been collected in Tempus Blood RNA tubes. The CDR3 holds 12 amino acids from the cysteine to the phenylalanine. The CDR3 DNA has 36 bases and is translated from base 1. The germline V gene (reference sequence) sets CDR1 to SGHNT and CDR2 to YYREEE. V drops 0 bases and J drops 12 bases, leaving 10 bases in between.

General study outcomes and caveats: All patients had alopecia, a presumed autoimmune disease, so their immune response might differ from that of healthy individuals. Compared with pre-sensitization or healthy control sets, expanded TCRs formed significantly more large CDR3 similarity clusters, which is consistent with antigen-driven responses. DPC sensitization did not change the number of TCRs with a frequency above 1 in 1000, and there was no evidence of changes in global repertoire structure. After repeated subsampling, the strength of the expansion versus patch-test correlation and the threshold at which it became significant changed. Patch test score was positively correlated with the number of PT1 expanded TCRs, with significance at thresholds 8, 16 and 32 but not at 4.

Libraries came from RACE. TCRdb names NextSeq 500 as the instrument used. During library preparation, unique molecular identifiers were attached to individual cDNA molecules so that TCRs could be counted quantitatively and reproducibly. Each blood RNA sample was used to sequence both TCR alpha and TCR beta chains. Per the authors' processing: A median of about 87,000 TCRs per sample was observed, with a range of about 20,000 to 690,600. V, J and CDR3 annotation of the TCR reads was carried out using the Decombinator software suite. For PS versus PT1 abundance plots, all samples were subsampled to the same number of TCRs (28,000). Expanded TCRs were defined as absent before sensitization and observed at least eight times at the 2-week time point. The raw public reads went through TCRdb reprocessing: fastp at Q25, MiXCR clone calling, in-frame beta chains kept. Rows with one shared CDR3 protein collapse into an entry with the most common genes and DNA. TCRdb's processing, not the authors' own work, is the source of the V and J calls. A total of tens of thousands of distinct CDR3 sequences appear in this sample, 10% of them only once. The ten largest clones capture approximately 5.9% of the sample.

The source was whole blood, collected in connection with sensitization to the hapten diphenylcyclopropenone (DPC). The sequence derives from a man in his thirties or forties with alopecia areata. Some clones in this sample may be carry-over from other donors' samples. Recombination linked TRBV5-4 to TRBJ2-1; a weak D assignment points to TRBD2 (5 bases agree). The CDR3 region reads CASSLDYRGQFF. The DNA is TGTGCCAGCAGCTTGGACTACCGGGGGCAGTTCTTC.